A single sample is the source of the 7 T cell receptor beta chains below, sequenced in a study of control samples from healthy donors and cancer patients. Here immunoSEQ multiplex PCR was the method, and the copy in TCRdb shows in-frame clones only, minus some. Seen here are about 78,000 clones, about 89% observed once, and the top ten hold less than 8.5%. Sequencing was carried out using blood. These receptors were collected from a woman aged 55-75 years in good health.

The rearrangement joins TRBV6-5 to TRBJ2-2; 7 bases map to TRBD1. V lost 6 bases and J lost 9; bases outside the gene matches: 4. CDR3 length equals 12 residues. CDR1 is MNHEY and CDR2 is SVGAGI in the germline V gene. CDR3 loop: CASSPDRRELFF. As DNA, the CDR3 is TGTGCCAGCAGCCCGGACAGGCGGGAGCTGTTTTTT.

This CDR3 is CASSYFPRGSNTEAFF. The CDR3, as DNA: TGTGCCAGCAGTTACTTCCCCAGGGGTTCGAACACTGAAGCTTTCTTT. The chain couples TRBV6-6 to TRBJ1-1; D possibly corresponds to TRBD1 (6 bases). V dropped 1 base and J dropped 1 base, with 13 bases sitting between them. The CDR3 runs 16 residues. CDR1 and CDR2 from the germline V gene are MNHNY and SVGAGI (reference sequence).

The chain is built from TRBV9 and TRBJ1-4, with a tentative D call TRBD1 (6 bases). The CDR3 contains 15 residues. Trimming pared 2 bases from V and 3 bases from J, leaving 11 bases between. Germline values: CDR1 SGDLS, CDR2 YYNGEE. The chain's CDR3 is CASSVTGRSNEKLFF. The CDR3 DNA sequence: TGTGCCAGCAGCGTTACAGGGCGTTCTAATGAAAAACTGTTTTTT.

The chain is built from TRBV9 and TRBJ1-4; D not resolved. Between the trimmed V and J ends, which lost 1 base and 1 base, there was a span of 14 bases. The length of the CDR3 is 17 residues. CDR1 SGDLS and CDR2 YYNGEE come from the germline V gene. The CDR3 reads CASSVTPIERTNEKLFF. CDR3 DNA: TGTGCCAGCAGCGTAACCCCCATAGAACGAACTAATGAAAAACTGTTTTTT.

V gene TRBV30 combines with J gene TRBJ1-6, with TRBD1 as a possible D gene (5 bases). Germline V gene lookup returns CDR1 GTSNPN and CDR2 SVGIG (reference sequence). The V end lost 6 bases, the J end lost 7 bases, and 7 bases lay between the germline ends. The CDR3 covers 11 residues. CDR3 nucleotides: TGTGCCTGTGGGGGGAATTCACCCCTCCACTTT. Amino acids: CACGGNSPLHF.

The CDR3 nucleotides are TGTGCCAGCTCACCAGCCGGGACAGGGGAAAGGAACTATGGCTACACCTTC. Its protein product is CASSPAGTGERNYGYTF. This chain connects TRBV18 to TRBJ1-2; TRBD1 matches at 10 bases. CDR3 length: 17 residues. Germline CDR1 KGHSH, CDR2 LQKENI. V lost 2 bases and J lost 2; bases outside the gene matches: 8.

The V and J genes are TRBV5-5 and TRBJ1-2; no definite D call. This CDR3 spans 15 amino acids. Germline V gene data show CDR1 as SGHKS and CDR2 as YYEKEE (reference sequence). Trimming took 0 bases from V and 2 from J, leaving 11 bases between them. The CDR3 loop reads CASSLVGSQNYGYTF. CDR3 nucleotide sequence: TGTGCCAGCAGCTTGGTAGGCAGTCAGAACTATGGCTACACCTTC.